This T cell receptor (beta chain) was retrieved from a study of T cells in Graves' hyperthyroidism and ophthalmopathy. What was amplified from RNA transcripts were TCR beta CDR3 regions. Researchers ran a first-round RT-PCR on the TCR CDR3 using the HTBI primer set. MiXCR was run by TCRdb on the multiplex PCR reads, yielding one entry per CDR3 protein. The sample consists of 650,000 to 750,000 distinct CDR3 sequences, roughly 15% of them appearing once. The study excluded patients with uncontrolled infection, other autoimmune disease, pregnancy or lactation. Sequenced input: blood. The clonotype originates from a woman aged 18-35 years with Graves' hyperthyroidism.

The DNA of the CDR3 is TGCGCCAGCAGCCAGCGAGAGCGGGCGGTGGATGAGCAGTTCTTC. As protein: CASSQRERAVDEQFF. The chain links TRBV4-1 to TRBJ2-1; TRBD2 might be the D (6 bases). The CDR3 sequence is 15 residues long. Per germline, CDR1 MGHRA and CDR2 YSYEKL. V was pared by 3 bases and J by 8 bases, with 17 bases between.